The clone carrying this T cell receptor beta chain has just a few counts. Other DNA sequences of this sample code for an identical CDR3. Primers included in the PCR were 60 Vbeta and 13 Jbeta primers. Clones were read by immunoSEQ multiplex PCR, and TCRdb kept only the in-frame ones, dropping some. The sample carries about 140,000 clones, around 72% recorded once. The entry originates in a study of cytomegalovirus exposure and HLA in healthy donors. This CDR3 is built from 14 residues. Germline V gene lookup returns CDR1 SGHRS and CDR2 YFSETQ. The V and J ends lost 1 base and 1 base respectively, with 8 bases between them.

The TCR sequence derives from a man aged 40-50 years in good health and CMV-seronegative. Sequencing used PBMCs. The rearrangement joins TRBV5-1 to TRBJ1-1; D not resolved. CDR3 nucleotides: TGCGCCAGCAGCTTGTCGGGTGGGAACACTGAAGCTTTCTTT. Amino acids: CASSLSGGNTEAFF.